This TCR beta chain was recovered during a study of blood T cell repertoires in COVID-19. At the level of the study: Sources were T cells, B-cell-depleted T cells, or PBMCs; the material itself was cDNA or gDNA.

Trimming shortened V by 7 bases and J by 5 bases, and 13 bases separated the two germline ends. CDR3 size: 13 residues. CDR1 is MNHEY and CDR2 is SMNVEV in the germline V gene (reference sequence). The method was immunoSEQ multiplex PCR; TCRdb's version includes in-frame clones alone and lacks a portion of them. In the table there are 180,000 or so clones, 75% to 90% of which are singletons. The chain carries TRBV27 and TRBJ2-3, with no clear D. The receptor's source is a woman younger than 30 who had recovered from COVID-19. The sequencing sample was made of PBMCs or T cells enriched from blood (not recorded which). CDR3 residues: CASKFQVEDTQYF. The DNA of the CDR3 is TGTGCCAGCAAGTTTCAGGTAGAAGATACGCAGTATTTT.